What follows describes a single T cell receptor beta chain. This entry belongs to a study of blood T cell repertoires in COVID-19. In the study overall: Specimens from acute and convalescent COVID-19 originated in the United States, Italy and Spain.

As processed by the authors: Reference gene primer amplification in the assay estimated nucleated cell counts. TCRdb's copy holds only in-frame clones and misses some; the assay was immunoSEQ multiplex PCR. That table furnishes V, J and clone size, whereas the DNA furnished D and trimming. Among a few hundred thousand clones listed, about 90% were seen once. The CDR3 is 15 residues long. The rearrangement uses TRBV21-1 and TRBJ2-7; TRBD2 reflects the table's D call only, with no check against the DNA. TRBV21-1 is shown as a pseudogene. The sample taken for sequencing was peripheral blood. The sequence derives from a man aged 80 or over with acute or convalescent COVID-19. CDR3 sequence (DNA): TGTGCCAGCAACTCTAGCGGGGGGATTACCTACGAGCAGTACTTC. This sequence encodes CASNSSGGITYEQYF.